What follows are 20 T cell receptor beta chains derived from one specimen sequenced in a study of cytomegalovirus exposure and HLA in healthy donors. The PCR contained 60 Vbeta and 13 Jbeta primers. The assay was immunoSEQ multiplex PCR, and TCRdb's table has in-frame clones only and misses some. The sample yields roughly 150,000 clones, around 75% seen once. Sequenced material: PBMCs. The receptors stem from a man between 18 and 35 years old in good health and CMV-seropositive.

The genes are TRBV5-4 and TRBJ2-1; D perhaps matches TRBD2 (6 bases). Trimming took 4 bases from V and 0 from J, leaving 17 bases between them. Germline V gene sequence: CDR1 SGHNT, CDR2 YYREEE (reference sequence). This CDR3 is built from 17 residues. CDR3 DNA: TGTGCCAGCAGCAGACCGGGACTTTCGAGCTCCTACAATGAGCAGTTCTTC. Protein: CASSRPGLSSSYNEQFF.

The chain is built from TRBV10-2 and TRBJ2-7; D call uncertain. Germline lookup yields CDR1 WSHSY and CDR2 SAAADI. This CDR3 has 13 amino acids. V lost 5 bases and J lost 0, with 8 bases in between. CDR3 sequence (DNA): TGCGCCAGCAGTCACAGACCCTCCTACGAGCAGTACTTC. Translation gives CASSHRPSYEQYF.

The CDR3 DNA sequence: TGTGCCAGCAGCCAATGGGGCCGGGAGGTAGATACGCAGTATTTT. Protein sequence: CASSQWGREVDTQYF. The chain couples TRBV14 to TRBJ2-3, with 7 bases aligning to TRBD2. CDR3 length: 15 amino acids. Germline CDR1 is SGHDN and CDR2 is FVKESK. V dropped 2 bases and J dropped 5; count of bases not matched to a gene: 7.

The J gene is TRBJ2-7, the V gene TRBV27; 8 bases map to TRBD2. Germline CDR1 reads MNHEY; CDR2 reads SMNVEV (reference sequence). There are 17 residues in the CDR3. The J segment lost 3 bases and the V segment lost 8 bases, leaving 18 bases of the junction unmatched. The CDR3 protein is CASYGPGVSGNHYEQYF. The CDR3 DNA sequence: TGTGCCAGCTACGGTCCCGGGGTTAGCGGGAATCACTACGAGCAGTACTTC.

This clone was picked up a small number of times. The V call is TRBV7-9, the J call TRBJ2-5; a possible D gene is TRBD2 (6 bases). V dropped 0 bases and J dropped 4 bases, with 18 bases sitting between them. This CDR3 comprises 17 residues. Germline assignment: CDR1 SEHNR and CDR2 FQNEAQ (reference sequence). CDR3 coding DNA: TGTGCCAGCAGCTTAGCGAGAGGACTTGGGGGAGGAGAGACCCAGTACTTC. Translated: CASSLARGLGGGETQYF. The full variable domain, with the rest looked up from reference TRBV7-9 and TRBJ2-5, is DTGVSQNPRHKITKRGQNVTFRCDPISEHNRLYWYRQTLGQGPEFLTYFQNEAQLEKSRLLSDRFSAERPKGSFSTLEIQRTEQGDSAMYLCASSLARGLGGGETQYFGPGTRLLVL.

The chain recombines TRBV21-1 with TRBJ1-1. TRBV21-1 is classified as a pseudogene. This CDR3 contains 8 residues. CDR3 nucleotide sequence: TGTGCCAGCTGTTCGGCTTTCTTT. As protein: CASCSAFF.

The rearrangement uses TRBV19 and TRBJ1-5, with 7 bases lining up with TRBD1. With V trimmed by 4 bases and J by 3 bases, 15 bases remained unmatched. Germline V gene sequence: CDR1 LNHDA, CDR2 SQIVND (reference sequence). This CDR3 contains 18 residues. The CDR3 DNA follows: TGTGCCAGTAGTACACGACTACGACAGGGTGTTGACAATCAGCCCCAGCATTTT. Its protein product is CASSTRLRQGVDNQPQHF.

The sample holds a few counts of this clone. The gene calls are TRBV2 and TRBJ2-2, with a possible D match to TRBD2 (5 bases). Trimming removed 8 bases at V and 2 bases at J, with 12 bases between. This CDR3 is built from 14 residues. The V gene's germline CDR1 is SNHLY and CDR2 FYNNEI. CDR3 sequence reads: CASRTDLNTGELFF. As DNA, the CDR3 is TGTGCCAGCCGGACTGATCTTAACACCGGGGAGCTGTTTTTT.

The V and J genes are TRBV28 and TRBJ2-1; 9 nucleotides match TRBD1. The germline V gene encodes CDR1 MDHEN and CDR2 SYDVKM. Trimming removed 6 bases from V and 8 bases from J; junction bases left unmatched: 5. This CDR3 is 13 amino acids long. Written as DNA, the CDR3 is TGTGCCAGCAGACTGGGACAGGGCGATGAGCAGTTCTTC. Amino acid sequence: CASRLGQGDEQFF.

For this clone: A junction end diverges from the germline sequence, so it may reflect a read error. This chain connects TRBV20-1 to TRBJ2-3, with TRBD2 matching 8 bases. CDR1 is DFQATT and CDR2 is SNEGSKA in the germline V gene (reference sequence). CDR3 length equals 11 residues. The CDR3 nucleotides are TGCAGTGCTTCAAGCGGGAGTCGGGCGAGCTTT. It yields the protein CSASSGSRASF.

The V gene is TRBV5-1, the J gene TRBJ2-7, with D tentatively TRBD2 (5 bases). Trimming cost V 4 bases and J 0 bases, with 23 bases left between them. Germline V gene lookup returns CDR1 SGHRS and CDR2 YFSETQ. This CDR3 is built from 18 residues. The chain's CDR3 is CASSSYSGVPHPSYEQYF. DNA of the CDR3: TGCGCCAGCAGCAGCTACTCCGGGGTTCCACACCCCTCCTACGAGCAGTACTTC.

The chain combines TRBV5-1 with TRBJ2-1, with 7 bases matching TRBD2. The CDR3 sequence is 16 residues long. Germline V lookup: CDR1 SGHRS, CDR2 YFSETQ. V shed 4 bases and J 3 bases; nucleotides not matched to a gene: 10. The CDR3 region has the DNA TGCGCCAGCAGCGAGAGGCCTAGCGGCAACTACAATGAGCAGTTCTTC. Translating it yields CASSERPSGNYNEQFF.

The rearrangement links TRBV7-2 to TRBJ2-7; TRBD2 might be the D (5 bases). CDR1 and CDR2 from the germline V gene are SGHTA and FQGNSA. V lost 1 base and J 2 bases, leaving 9 bases between the germline ends. This CDR3 has 14 amino acids. CDR3 in amino acids: CASSLGFGTYEQYF. CDR3 coding DNA: TGTGCCAGCAGCTTAGGATTCGGGACCTACGAGCAGTACTTC.

The chain employs TRBV5-1 and TRBJ2-1, with no clear D. The CDR3 loop spans 12 amino acids. Trimming removed 3 bases at V and 8 bases at J, with 9 bases between. Germline V gene sequence: CDR1 SGHRS, CDR2 YFSETQ. The CDR3 sequence: CASSSILDEQFF. The DNA of the CDR3 is TGCGCCAGCAGCTCGATTCTAGATGAGCAGTTCTTC.

This chain joins TRBV14 and TRBJ2-2, with TRBD1 matching over 7 bases. This CDR3 is 15 amino acids long. V lost 4 bases and J lost 5; bases outside the gene matches: 7. CDR1 is SGHDN and CDR2 is FVKESK in the germline V gene. The CDR3 sequence is CASSPQGVRTGELFF. DNA for the CDR3: TGTGCCAGCAGCCCGCAGGGGGTCCGGACCGGGGAGCTGTTTTTT.

This chain connects TRBV2 to TRBJ1-1; D remains ambiguous. The V gene lost 6 bases and the J gene lost 11 bases, with 19 bases spanning the gap. The CDR3 spans 13 residues. Germline CDR1 and CDR2: SNHLY and FYNNEI. The CDR3 region is CASSPRTRPGAFF. The CDR3 bases are TGTGCCAGCAGCCCCAGGACCCGCCCGGGGGCTTTCTTT.

The chain recombines TRBV5-1 with TRBJ2-1; 7 bases map to TRBD2. Looked up from germline, CDR1 is SGHRS and CDR2 is YFSETQ. V trimming: 7 bases; J trimming: 4 bases; junction bases outside the gene matches: 2. This CDR3 has 12 amino acids. The CDR3 bases are TGCGCCAGCGGGAGGGTTTACAATGAGCAGTTCTTC. Protein sequence: CASGRVYNEQFF.

The genes are TRBV5-4 and TRBJ2-3, with 7 nucleotides matching TRBD2. Losses at the gene ends were 4 bases for V and 1 base for J; bases not matched to a gene: 9. The CDR3 totals 16 residues. CDR1 SGHNT and CDR2 YYREEE come from the germline V gene (reference sequence). The chain's CDR3 is CASSPGSGAGTDTQYF. CDR3 coding DNA: TGTGCCAGCAGCCCTGGAAGCGGGGCGGGCACAGATACGCAGTATTTT. The variable domain in full, completed from reference TRBV5-4 and TRBJ2-3, reads ETGVTQSPTHLIKTRGQQVTLRCSSQSGHNTVSWYQQALGQGPQFIFQYYREEENGRGNFPPRFSGLQFPNYSSELNVNALELDDSALYLCASSPGSGAGTDTQYFGPGTRLTVL.

This chain connects TRBV6-5 to TRBJ2-1; 7 bases align to TRBD2. J gave up 1 base and V 8 bases, and 5 bases lay outside the gene matches. CDR1 is MNHEY and CDR2 is SVGAGI in the germline V gene. The CDR3 is made up of 14 amino acids. The CDR3 loop is CASGKGGSYNEQFF. CDR3 DNA sequence: TGTGCCAGCGGAAAGGGAGGGTCCTACAATGAGCAGTTCTTC.

The V call is TRBV6-5, the J call TRBJ1-3, with D hard to call. Trimming stripped 0 bases from V and 4 bases from J, with 7 bases between. The length of the CDR3 is 14 residues. CDR1 MNHEY and CDR2 SVGAGI come from the germline V gene. CDR3 amino acids: CASSYSRSGNTIYF. The DNA for the CDR3 is TGTGCCAGCAGTTACTCCAGGTCCGGAAACACCATATATTTT.